This T cell receptor beta chain was identified during a study of cytomegalovirus exposure and HLA in healthy donors. Study results and caveats: A later analysis showed that HLA-associated TCR beta chains had undergone more clonal expansion than equally common others. In a later analysis, TCR beta V- and J-gene trimming showed a link to a missense DCLRE1C variant. The only immune exposure information that was available was CMV serostatus.

These donors counted as nominally healthy when sampled, but unrecorded immune exposures were likely. CDR1 and CDR2 from the germline V gene are LNHDA and SQIVND (reference sequence). The J segment lost 1 base and the V segment lost 3 bases, leaving 4 bases of the junction unmatched. The CDR3 is made up of 15 amino acids. PCR primers comprised 60 Vbeta and 13 Jbeta primers. Produced via immunoSEQ multiplex PCR; TCRdb's table is partial and in-frame only. This sample carries 50,000 to 60,000 clones, more than 75% of them seen once, and the ten largest clones take roughly 1.5%. Regarding this clone: Its specificity is not known.

The chain employs TRBV19 and TRBJ2-7, with 9 bases identical to TRBD1. The receptor comes from a female donor in good health and CMV-seronegative. Sequencing was done on a sample of PBMCs. The CDR3 bases are TGTGCCAGTAGTATCGGACAGGGGTTTTCCTACGAGCAGTACTTC. Translated: CASSIGQGFSYEQYF. Variable domain in full (rest from reference TRBV19 and TRBJ2-7): DGGITQSPKYLFRKEGQNVTLSCEQNLNHDAMYWYRQDPGQGLRLIYYSQIVNDFQKGDIAEGYSVSREKKESFPLTVTSAQKNPTAFYLCASSIGQGFSYEQYFGPGTRLTVT.